This TCR beta chain was found in a study of PD-1 blockade in classical Hodgkin lymphoma. Time point specified: cycle 4 day 1 (C4D1), after six to seven weeks of nivolumab. Every patient had relapsed following autologous stem cell transplantation, and cohorts differed in brentuximab vedotin exposure. Sequenced by immunoSEQ multiplex PCR; TCRdb stores in-frame clones only, minus some. The sample holds under 9,500 clones, approximately 90% seen once. The starting material was peripheral blood mononuclear cells (PBMCs), obtained before the fourth cycle of nivolumab. This sequence was found in a human donor with classical Hodgkin lymphoma.

CDR3 DNA sequence: TGTGCCAGCAGTTACTCGAGGAGAGCTTTCTTT. It translates to CASSYSRRAFF. This chain joins TRBV6-6 and TRBJ1-1; D remains ambiguous. The germline CDR1 and CDR2 sequences are MNHNY and SVGAGI (reference sequence). V was clipped by 0 bases and J by 10 bases, with 6 bases between them. The CDR3 length is 11 residues.